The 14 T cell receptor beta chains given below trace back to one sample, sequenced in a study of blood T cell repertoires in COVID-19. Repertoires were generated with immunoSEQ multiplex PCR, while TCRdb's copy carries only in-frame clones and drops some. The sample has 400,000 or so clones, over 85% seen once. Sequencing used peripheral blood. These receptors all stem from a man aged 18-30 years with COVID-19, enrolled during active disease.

The CDR3 DNA reads as TGTGCCAGCAGCCGCAGCCCAGTCAGGGGCGGAAACACTGAAGCTTTCTTT. Protein sequence: CASSRSPVRGGNTEAFF. V and J are TRBV7-3 and TRBJ1-1; possible D gene TRBD1, 6 bases. V gave up 5 bases and J gave up 2 bases, with 21 bases separating them. The V gene's germline CDR1 is SGHTA and CDR2 FQGTGA. This CDR3 has 17 amino acids.

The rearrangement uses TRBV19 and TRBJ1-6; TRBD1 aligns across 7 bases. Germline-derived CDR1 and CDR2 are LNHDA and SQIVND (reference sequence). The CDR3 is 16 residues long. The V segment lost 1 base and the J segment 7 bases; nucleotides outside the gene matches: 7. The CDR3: CASSIGTRGKNSPLHF. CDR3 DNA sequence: TGTGCCAGTAGTATAGGTACCAGGGGGAAGAATTCACCCCTCCACTTT.

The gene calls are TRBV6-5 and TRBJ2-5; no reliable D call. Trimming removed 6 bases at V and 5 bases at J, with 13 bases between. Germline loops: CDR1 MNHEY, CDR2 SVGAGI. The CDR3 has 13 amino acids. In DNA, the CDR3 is TGTGCCAGCAGCCGCCGCTTTCGGGAGACCCAGTACTTC. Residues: CASSRRFRETQYF.

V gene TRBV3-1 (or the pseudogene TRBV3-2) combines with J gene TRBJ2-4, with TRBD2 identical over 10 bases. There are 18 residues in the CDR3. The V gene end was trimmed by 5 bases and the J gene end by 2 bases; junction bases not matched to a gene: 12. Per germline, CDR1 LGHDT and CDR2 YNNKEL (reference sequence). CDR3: CASSDGITSGVTKNIQYF. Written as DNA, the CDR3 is TGTGCCAGCAGCGACGGGATCACTAGCGGGGTAACCAAAAACATTCAGTACTTC.

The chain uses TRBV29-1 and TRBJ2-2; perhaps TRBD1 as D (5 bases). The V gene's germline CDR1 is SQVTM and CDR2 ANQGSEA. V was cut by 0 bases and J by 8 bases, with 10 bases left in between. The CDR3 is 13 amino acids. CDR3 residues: CSVEDRVSGELFF. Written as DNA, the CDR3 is TGCAGCGTTGAAGACAGGGTTTCAGGGGAGCTGTTTTTT.

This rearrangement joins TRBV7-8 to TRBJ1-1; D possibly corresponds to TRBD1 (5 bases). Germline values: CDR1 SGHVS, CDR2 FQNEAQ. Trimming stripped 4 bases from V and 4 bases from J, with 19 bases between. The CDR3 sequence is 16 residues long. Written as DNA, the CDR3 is TGTGCCAGCAGCTCCCCCTTGGATAGGGGTTTCACTGAAGCTTTCTTT. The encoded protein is CASSSPLDRGFTEAFF.

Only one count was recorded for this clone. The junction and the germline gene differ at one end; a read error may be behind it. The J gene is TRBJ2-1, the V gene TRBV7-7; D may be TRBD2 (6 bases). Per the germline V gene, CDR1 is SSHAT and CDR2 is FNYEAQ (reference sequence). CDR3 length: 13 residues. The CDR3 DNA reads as TGTGCTAGCAGCACCGGGTGGGGGGATGAGCAGTTCTTC. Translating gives CASSTGWGDEQFF.

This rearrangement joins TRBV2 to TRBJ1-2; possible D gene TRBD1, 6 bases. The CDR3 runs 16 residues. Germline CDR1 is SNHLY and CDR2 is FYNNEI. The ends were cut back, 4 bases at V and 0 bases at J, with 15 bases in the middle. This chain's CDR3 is CASSVWFDRTNYGYTF. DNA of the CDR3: TGTGCCAGCAGTGTCTGGTTTGACAGGACTAACTATGGCTACACCTTC.

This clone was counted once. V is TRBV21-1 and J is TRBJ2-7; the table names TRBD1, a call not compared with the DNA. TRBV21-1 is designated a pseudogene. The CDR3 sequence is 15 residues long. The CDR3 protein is CASSSPGTGRYEQYF. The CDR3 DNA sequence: TGTGCCAGCAGCAGTCCCGGGACAGGGAGGTACGAGCAGTACTTC.

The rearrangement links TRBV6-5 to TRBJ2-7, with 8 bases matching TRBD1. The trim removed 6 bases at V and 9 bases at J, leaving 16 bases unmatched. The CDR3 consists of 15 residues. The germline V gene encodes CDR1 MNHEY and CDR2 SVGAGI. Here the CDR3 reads CASSPDRGVLSVQYF. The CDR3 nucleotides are TGTGCCAGCAGCCCCGACAGGGGCGTACTGAGTGTGCAGTACTTC.

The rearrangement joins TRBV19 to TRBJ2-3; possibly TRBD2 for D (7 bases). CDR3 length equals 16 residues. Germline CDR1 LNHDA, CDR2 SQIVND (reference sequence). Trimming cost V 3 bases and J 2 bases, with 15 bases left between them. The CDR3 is CASSILSAGATDTQYF. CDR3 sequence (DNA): TGTGCCAGTAGTATTTTATCTGCGGGGGCCACAGATACGCAGTATTTT.

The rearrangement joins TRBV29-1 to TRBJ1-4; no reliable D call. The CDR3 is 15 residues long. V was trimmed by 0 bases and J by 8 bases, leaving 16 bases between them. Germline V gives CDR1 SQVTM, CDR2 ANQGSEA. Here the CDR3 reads CSVEDSTRGREKLFF. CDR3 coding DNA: TGCAGCGTTGAAGATTCGACCCGAGGGAGAGAAAAACTGTTTTTT.

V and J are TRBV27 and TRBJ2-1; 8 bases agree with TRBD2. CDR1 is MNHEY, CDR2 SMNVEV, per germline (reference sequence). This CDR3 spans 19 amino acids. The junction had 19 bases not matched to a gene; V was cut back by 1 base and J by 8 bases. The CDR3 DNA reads TGTGCCAGCAGTTTATTTTGGACGGGCCGCCGGGAGGGACGAGATGAGCAGTTCTTC. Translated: CASSLFWTGRREGRDEQFF.

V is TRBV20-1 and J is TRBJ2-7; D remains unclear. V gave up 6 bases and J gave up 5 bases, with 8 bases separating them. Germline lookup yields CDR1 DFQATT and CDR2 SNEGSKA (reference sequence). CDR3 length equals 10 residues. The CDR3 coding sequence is TGCAGTGCCCCCCTAGACGAGCAGTACTTC. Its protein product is CSAPLDEQYF.